This is a list of T cell receptor beta chains from one sample in a study of CD8+CD57+ T cells in acquired aplastic anemia. A single record per CDR3 protein comes from TCRdb applying MiXCR to the reads. The sample lists 250,000 to 350,000 distinct CDR3 sequences, around three fifths occurring once. Sequenced material: sorted CD4+, CD8+, or CD8+CD57+ T cells (not recorded which) from PBMCs. The source of these receptors is a human donor with severe aplastic anemia or a healthy control (not recorded which). Both conserved end residues are part of each CDR3. The D gene is left open where the match is weak. Size values are once, few and many counts, or a class for expanded clones, and some rows have none.

CDR3nt	CDR3aa	abundance	j_gene	d_gene	v_gene
TGTGCCAGCAGTTACAATCCCGGGGCCTACGAGCAGTACTTC	CASSYNPGAYEQYF	-	TRBJ2-7	-	TRBV5-6
TGTGCCGGCAGCTTAGCAGGGGGCTTAGATCCCTCCTACGAGCAGTACTTC	CAGSLAGGLDPSYEQYF	-	TRBJ2-7	TRBD1	TRBV7-2
-	CDSSFYICSATGVVETQYF	-	TRBJ2-5	-	TRBV13
TGTGCCAGCAGCAAGACAGGTTATAATCAGCCCCAGCATTTT	CASSKTGYNQPQHF	many	TRBJ1-5	-	TRBV5-8
TGTGCCAGCAGGCCGTCCGGGGGGAGGAGACCCCTCCACTTT	CASRPSGGRRPLHF	-	TRBJ1-6	-	TRBV12-3/TRBV12-4
TGTGCCAGCAGCCTCTCCTTCGGGGCAGATACGCAGTATTTT	CASSLSFGADTQYF	many	TRBJ2-3	-	TRBV7-2
TGTGCCAGCTCACCGTCCCAAGAGACCCAGTACTTC	CASSPSQETQYF	-	TRBJ2-5	-	TRBV7-2
TGCAGCGTTGTGGGGGAATGGAAAGCCTACGAGCAGTACTTC	CSVVGEWKAYEQYF	-	TRBJ2-7	-	TRBV29-1
TGTGCCAGCAGCTTGGCTCCAGGGGGAGGCTACGAGCAGTACTTC	CASSLAPGGGYEQYF	-	TRBJ2-7	-	TRBV5-5
TGTGCCAGTACCTTTTTGGACAGGGAGTTGAACACTGAAGCTTTCTTT	CASTFLDRELNTEAFF	-	TRBJ1-1	TRBD1	TRBV19
TGTGCCAGCAGCACCCTTCTCGCTTCCTACGAGCAGTACTTC	CASSTLLASYEQYF	-	TRBJ2-7	-	TRBV6-2/TRBV6-3
TGCAGTGCCCAGGCCGGTCAAGGCTATAATTCACCCCTCCACTTT	CSAQAGQGYNSPLHF	many	TRBJ1-6	-	TRBV20-1
TGTGCCAGCAGTGAGACGGGGGGGCAGTTGGGCCAGCCGCAGCATTTT	CASSETGGQLGQPQHF	-	TRBJ1-5	-	TRBV2
TGCAGTGCTAGAGGGGGGGCAGAGACGGATAGCAATCAGCCCCAGCATTTT	CSARGGAETDSNQPQHF	-	TRBJ1-5	-	TRBV20-1
TGCAGTGCTATAACTAATCCCTACAATGAGCAGTTCTTC	CSAITNPYNEQFF	many	TRBJ2-1	-	TRBV20-1
TGTGCCGTAGACTCCGGGACAGGGTCATTGCGGACCCAGTACTTC	CAVDSGTGSLRTQYF	-	TRBJ2-5	TRBD1	TRBV7-3
TGTGCCAGCAGCCTACGACAGGGGGCCTATAGCAATCAGCCCCAGCATTTT	CASSLRQGAYSNQPQHF	many	TRBJ1-5	TRBD1	TRBV13
TGTGCCAGCAGCCCCCAGAGGAGCGGGAGGGCCATGGAGACCCAGTACTTC	CASSPQRSGRAMETQYF	-	TRBJ2-5	TRBD2	TRBV7-9
TGTGCCGGCAGACTACAGGGGAGTCAGCCCCAGCATTTT	CAGRLQGSQPQHF	-	TRBJ1-5	TRBD1	TRBV12-3/TRBV12-4
TGTGCCAGCGGTGAATATCGGGGGGATACGCAGCATTTT	CASGEYRGDTQHF	-	TRBJ1-5	-	TRBV25-1
TGTGCCAGCAGCTTCGCCCAGGGGGCCAATGAGCAGTTCTTC	CASSFAQGANEQFF	-	TRBJ2-1	TRBD1	TRBV7-2